This T cell receptor (beta chain) was observed in a study of shared clonotypes between healthy human individuals (dated by TCRdb to about 2020). Some background on the complete study: A few men and a couple of women, aged 18 to 49 years, made up the cohort. Different laboratories and diverse techniques were used to prepare libraries and sequence TCR repertoires, to increase sequencing depth and limit assay-specific biases. Leukapheresis yielded between about 0.85 and 9 billion PBMCs per donor. To estimate repertoire size and how much clonotypes are shared between individuals, the study performed deep sequencing of blood TCR repertoires from 4 to 6 healthy adults.

This clone was seen more than once but under ten times. This receptor's antigen is unknown. The input lacks base qualities; no much larger clone sits a single base away. The investigation overall reported the following: Based on pairwise subsampling, the degree of clonotype sharing among donors was expected to be affected by sequencing depth. Because the study included a small number of donors, the genetic and exposure-history diversity represented was limited. Sampling was limited to blood, and TCR repertoires in tissue likely differ from TCR repertoires in blood.

The donors were healthy, HIV-negative adults who had no recently reported acute infections or vaccinations. Only Caucasian adults living in Nashville, Tennessee, USA were represented among the donors. For unsorted samples, approximately 81 million PBMCs were counted, and genomic DNA was extracted using the QIAamp DNA Blood Mini kit. After blood collection by leukapheresis, PBMCs were isolated using Ficoll-Histopaque density gradient centrifugation and then cryopreserved in the vapor phase of liquid nitrogen. Trimming takes 10 bases from V and 8 bases from J, and the germline ends sit 18 bases apart. The CDR3 holds 13 amino acids from the cysteine to the phenylalanine. Just CDR3 DNA is preserved here, 39 bases in frame from base 1. Based on the germline V gene, the CDR1 and CDR2 sequences are SNHLY and FYNNEI. Using the deep immunoSEQ assay, TCR CDR3 regions were amplified from genomic DNA by multiplex PCR. For each cell subset, the extracted genomic DNA was distributed evenly across all wells of several immunoSEQ 96-well plates, and each plate served as one replicate. Each replicate PCR for unsorted PBMC received about 300 ng genomic DNA, equal to approximately 29,000 T cell genomes. Ten immunoSEQ deep assay plates were used to sequence the unsorted PBMC genomic DNA. Purified libraries were quantified with a Qubit 3.0 fluorometer, sized on a Bioanalyzer 2100, and re-quantified with the KAPA Library Quantification kit. Every immunoSEQ 96-well plate was sequenced on a dedicated single-read 150-cycle Illumina NextSeq 550 flow cell. As for how the authors treated the data: The immunoSEQ output contained only junctional sequences without quality scores, so filtering could not match that applied to full-length reads. Sequences were annotated with PyIR, a Python wrapper for IgBLAST v1.9, using IMGT germline references to assign V/J genes and CDR3. Reads with weak V/J assignments (E-value above 1e-6), missing CDR3, stop codons, out-of-frame junctions, or ambiguous translated residues were removed. V3J clonotypes were defined as sequences sharing the same inferred V gene, J gene, and CDR3 amino acid sequence. To compute the percentage overlap between repertoires, the number of shared unique clonotypes was divided by the size of the smaller repertoire. Repertoire richness was assessed with RTK rarefaction, the Chao1 estimator, and Recon v2.1 estimates of unobserved clonotypes. TCRdb retrieved this table from immuneACCESS and kept in-frame rearrangements only. Not all clones are present; in checked studies, unresolved V genes account for under half, and no reason is known for the remainder. The DNA was the basis for D and trimming; V, J and clone size are from that table. For this sample the table gives some 470,000 clones, of which 70% to 80% were detected only once. The ten largest clones take up about an eighth of the sample.

Source material: PBMCs. This TCR was recovered from a woman in her thirties or forties in good health. Some clones in this sample may be carry-over from other donors' samples. The V gene is TRBV2 and the J gene is TRBJ2-1; the D segment could be TRBD2, given 5 matching bases. Here is the DNA: TGTGCCACGGGATTGGGTCCCTGGGATGAGCAGTTCTTC. Its translation is CATGLGPWDEQFF.